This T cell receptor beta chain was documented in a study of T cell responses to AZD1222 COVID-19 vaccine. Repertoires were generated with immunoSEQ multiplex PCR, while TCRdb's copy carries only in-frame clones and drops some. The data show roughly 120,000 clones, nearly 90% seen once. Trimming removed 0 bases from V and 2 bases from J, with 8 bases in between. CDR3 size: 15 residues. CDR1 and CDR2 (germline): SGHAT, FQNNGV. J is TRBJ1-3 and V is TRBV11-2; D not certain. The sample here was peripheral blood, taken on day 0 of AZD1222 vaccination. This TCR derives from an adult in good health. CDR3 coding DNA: TGTGCCAGCAGCTTAGAGAGACTCCCTGGAAACACCATATATTTT. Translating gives CASSLERLPGNTIYF.